These 25 T cell receptor beta chains originate from one sample sequenced in a study of T cells in Graves' hyperthyroidism and ophthalmopathy. The source material, RNA transcripts, was used to amplify TCR beta CDR3 regions. The HTBI primer set served for first-round RT-PCR of the TCR CDR3. MiXCR, run by TCRdb on the multiplex PCR reads, gives a single entry per CDR3 protein. The top ten clones hold under 45% of a sample with about 300,000 distinct CDR3 sequences, roughly 19% of them seen once. Sequencing used blood. The receptors shown here come from a man aged 50 to 59 with Graves' ophthalmopathy.

This chain links TRBV14 with TRBJ1-1, with 8 bases that match TRBD1. Germline values: CDR1 SGHDN, CDR2 FVKESK. The CDR3 is made up of 14 amino acids. V was clipped by 4 bases and J by 4 bases; unmatched bases: 5. The CDR3 here is CASSRLQGGTEAFF. CDR3 nucleotide sequence: TGTGCCAGCAGCCGGTTACAGGGGGGCACTGAAGCTTTCTTT. The full variable domain, with the rest looked up from reference TRBV14 and TRBJ1-1, is EAGVTQFPSHSVIEKGQTVTLRCDPISGHDNLYWYRRVMGKEIKFLLHFVKESKQDESGMPNNRFLAERTGGTYSTLKVQPAELEDSGVYFCASSRLQGGTEAFFGQGTRLTVV.

This clonotype has at least ten counts. V and J are TRBV20-1 and TRBJ2-3; perhaps TRBD2 as D (6 bases). CDR3 length: 15 residues. Trimming stripped 6 bases from V and 2 bases from J, with 18 bases between. Germline values: CDR1 DFQATT, CDR2 SNEGSKA (reference sequence). The CDR3 DNA reads TGCAGTGCCCACCCTACAATAGCGGTCACAGATACGCAGTATTTT. This encodes CSAHPTIAVTDTQYF.

The DNA for the CDR3 is TGTGCCTGCCGGGGTAGAGGTGAAGCTTTCTTT. It is translated as CACRGRGEAFF. The chain has TRBV30 and TRBJ1-1; D unresolved. Trimming pared 6 bases from V and 7 bases from J, leaving 12 bases between. The CDR3 contains 11 residues. Germline loops: CDR1 GTSNPN, CDR2 SVGIG (reference sequence).

This clonotype showed up many times. The V and J genes are TRBV20-1 and TRBJ2-1; TRBD1 matches 9 bases. Germline CDR1 and CDR2: DFQATT and SNEGSKA (reference sequence). J lost 2 bases, V lost 3 bases, and 2 bases had no gene match. The CDR3 is 14 amino acids. The CDR3 loop reads CSASRDRAYNEQFF. The DNA of the CDR3 is TGCAGTGCTAGCCGGGACAGGGCCTACAATGAGCAGTTCTTC.

CDR3 bases: TGTGCCAGCAGCCAGCCGGGACAGGGATCAACTGAAGCTTTCTTT. It codes for CASSQPGQGSTEAFF. The V gene is TRBV7-3, the J gene TRBJ1-1, with 9 positions matching TRBD1. V lost 5 bases to trimming and J lost 5 bases; unmatched junction nucleotides: 9. The CDR3 runs to 15 residues. Germline V gives CDR1 SGHTA, CDR2 FQGTGA.

This clonotype was found many times. V is TRBV11-2 and J is TRBJ2-1; 9 bases line up with TRBD2. This CDR3 has 14 residues. The junction had 8 bases not matched to a gene; V was cut back by 5 bases and J by 9 bases. CDR1 and CDR2 from the germline V gene are SGHAT and FQNNGV. The CDR3 loop reads CASSPRAGGGEQFF. CDR3 sequence (DNA): TGTGCCAGCAGCCCGCGAGCGGGAGGCGGTGAGCAGTTCTTC.

J is TRBJ2-1 and V is TRBV11-2; 10 positions match TRBD2. Germline V gene data show CDR1 as SGHAT and CDR2 as FQNNGV. V trimming: 5 bases; J trimming: 0 bases; junction bases outside the gene matches: 10. This CDR3 is 18 amino acids long. CDR3: CASSPQAGGRSSYNEQFF. Written as DNA, the CDR3 is TGTGCCAGCAGCCCCCAAGCGGGAGGGCGGAGCTCCTACAATGAGCAGTTCTTC.

The chain recombines TRBV9 with TRBJ2-2; tentatively, D is TRBD2 (6 bases). Germline values: CDR1 SGDLS, CDR2 YYNGEE. The CDR3 is made up of 14 amino acids. V lost 4 bases, J lost 9 bases, and 16 bases lay in between. The CDR3 sequence: CASSPQAEGWELFF. CDR3 DNA: TGTGCCAGCAGCCCCCAAGCGGAGGGTTGGGAGCTGTTTTTT.

The V call is TRBV4-1, the J call TRBJ2-7; 8 positions match TRBD2. V lost 3 bases, J lost 3 bases, and 10 bases stayed unmatched. The germline gives CDR1 MGHRA, CDR2 YSYEKL. This CDR3 is built from 16 residues. The CDR3 is CASSQRAGDTNYEQYF. The DNA of the CDR3 is TGCGCCAGCAGCCAGAGAGCGGGAGATACGAACTACGAGCAGTACTTC.

This clonotype was observed many times. The chain employs TRBV28 and TRBJ2-7; D uncertain. Germline loops: CDR1 MDHEN, CDR2 SYDVKM. The germline V and J ends were trimmed by 8 bases and 2 bases, with 7 bases remaining between them. The CDR3 sequence is 11 residues long. The CDR3 here is CASLGAYEQYF. DNA for the CDR3: TGTGCCAGCCTTGGGGCCTACGAGCAGTACTTC.

The chain links TRBV12-3 or TRBV12-4 to TRBJ1-5, with a weak D call TRBD1 (6 bases). The V end lost 0 bases, the J end lost 8 bases, and 11 bases lay between the germline ends. This CDR3 comprises 14 residues. The CDR3 bases are TGTGCCAGCAGTTTAGCGGGGGCTGCTAAGCCCCAGCATTTT. Protein product: CASSLAGAAKPQHF.

This clonotype was picked up many times. The chain joins TRBV18 to TRBJ2-5, with D uncertain. Germline V gene lookup returns CDR1 KGHSH and CDR2 LQKENI. The CDR3 totals 14 residues. Trimming cost V 2 bases and J 2 bases, with 9 bases left between them. CDR3 bases: TGTGCCAGCTCACCAGATTGGGGTCAAGAGACCCAGTACTTC. Residues: CASSPDWGQETQYF.

This clonotype was seen a handful of times. The rearrangement links TRBV2 to TRBJ1-2; the D gene is possibly TRBD1 (6 bases). V shed 4 bases and J shed 8 bases, with 17 bases lying between them. CDR1 and CDR2 (germline): SNHLY, FYNNEI. The CDR3 sequence is 14 residues long. CDR3 sequence (DNA): TGTGCCAGCAGTGCTGAACAGGGTGGGAGCGGCTACACCTTC. This translates into CASSAEQGGSGYTF.

This clonotype came up many times. The chain recombines TRBV5-1 with TRBJ2-3; possibly TRBD1 or TRBD2 for D (5 bases each). CDR3 length equals 16 residues. The germline CDR1 and CDR2 sequences are SGHRS and YFSETQ. V shed 4 bases and J shed 2 bases, with 17 bases lying between them. CDR3 in DNA: TGCGCCAGCAGCCCGGGGACCCTCGGAAACACAGATACGCAGTATTTT. Protein sequence: CASSPGTLGNTDTQYF.

The chain is built from TRBV6-9 and TRBJ2-1; D not resolved. CDR3 length equals 13 residues. Germline CDR1 MNHGY, CDR2 SVAAGI. V was trimmed by 4 bases and J by 8 bases, leaving 12 bases between them. The CDR3 loop reads CASSSGVFDEQFF. CDR3 in DNA: TGTGCCAGCAGTTCTGGGGTTTTCGATGAGCAGTTCTTC.

This clonotype was observed a handful of times. The rearrangement joins TRBV7-8 to TRBJ2-1; 7 bases are shared with TRBD1. V lost 5 bases, J lost 1 base, and 8 bases stayed unmatched. There are 16 residues in the CDR3. Germline lookup yields CDR1 SGHVS and CDR2 FQNEAQ. The CDR3: CASSTHRGRSYNEQFF. The CDR3 DNA reads as TGTGCCAGCAGCACTCACAGGGGAAGGTCCTACAATGAGCAGTTCTTC.

This clonotype has at least ten counts. The chain couples TRBV20-1 to TRBJ2-7; 7 bases align to TRBD2. The CDR3 consists of 14 residues. V lost 5 bases and J lost 0; bases outside the gene matches: 7. Germline V gene lookup returns CDR1 DFQATT and CDR2 SNEGSKA (reference sequence). CDR3 loop: CSARGDGSSYEQYF. The CDR3, as DNA: TGCAGTGCTCGGGGGGACGGAAGCTCCTACGAGCAGTACTTC.

This clonotype was counted between two and nine times. The CDR3 DNA reads TGTGCCAGCAGCACCCCGCCCGGCAGCCAAGAGACCCAGTACTTC. It encodes CASSTPPGSQETQYF. The genes are TRBV3-1 and TRBJ2-5; D is unclear. Trimming removed 5 bases from V and 1 base from J, with 14 bases in between. Germline V gene data show CDR1 as LGHDT and CDR2 as YNNKEL (reference sequence). The CDR3 spans 15 residues.

The V and J genes are TRBV6-1 and TRBJ1-5, with 8 bases that match TRBD1. There are 15 residues in the CDR3. Germline V gene lookup returns CDR1 MNHNS and CDR2 SASEGT. J was trimmed by 6 bases and V by 6 bases; bases with no gene match: 10. The CDR3 region has the DNA TGTGCCAGCAGACACCAGGGGGCTACGGGTCAGCCCCAGCATTTT. Protein product: CASRHQGATGQPQHF.

The CDR3 bases are TGCGCCAGCAGCCAAGATAACCCGGGGGGGTACAATGAGCAGTACTTC. It translates to CASSQDNPGGYNEQYF. V gene TRBV4-1 combines with J gene TRBJ2-1; 8 bases match TRBD2. The J call may not be correct, given that the DNA end is closer to TRBJ2-7. Germline CDR1 is MGHRA and CDR2 is YSYEKL. This CDR3 spans 16 amino acids.

This clonotype showed up many times. J is TRBJ2-1 and V is TRBV2; D ambiguous. In germline, CDR1 is SNHLY, CDR2 FYNNEI. The CDR3 is 16 residues long. Deletions cut 6 bases from V and 0 bases from J, with 15 bases between. In DNA, the CDR3 is TGTGCCAGCAGGGTCGAAGTTGATAGCTCCTACAATGAGCAGTTCTTC. It translates to CASRVEVDSSYNEQFF.

In this sample, this clonotype turned up a few times. This rearrangement joins TRBV27 to TRBJ1-5; D not certain. Trimming took 5 bases from V and 4 from J, leaving 15 bases between them. Per the germline V gene, CDR1 is MNHEY and CDR2 is SMNVEV (reference sequence). This CDR3 region has 15 residues. Written as DNA, the CDR3 is TGTGCCAGCAGTCCCCCAGGTGTAATAAATCAGCCCCAGCATTTT. The encoded protein is CASSPPGVINQPQHF.

The J gene is TRBJ2-1, the V gene TRBV24-1; D gene unclear. The V gene's germline CDR1 is KGHDR and CDR2 SFDVKD. The CDR3 consists of 16 residues. Trimming took off 5 bases at V and 3 bases at J, with 16 bases between the two ends. The CDR3 DNA is TGTGCCACCAGTGCTTTTGGAGATAGTGTCTACAATGAGCAGTTCTTC. Amino acids: CATSAFGDSVYNEQFF.

The sample holds a few counts of this clonotype. The chain employs TRBV6-6 and TRBJ2-2; D gene unclear. This CDR3 region has 14 residues. The germline gives CDR1 MNHNY, CDR2 SVGAGI (reference sequence). V was trimmed by 1 base and J by 4 bases, leaving 7 bases between them. The CDR3 sequence: CASSYFPGTGELFF. The CDR3 DNA reads as TGTGCCAGCAGTTACTTCCCAGGCACCGGGGAGCTGTTTTTT.

A note on this clonotype: It may be a read error: a sequence one base away is much more abundant. The chain couples TRBV28 to TRBJ2-5; TRBD1 agrees at 9 bases. Germline assignment: CDR1 MDHEN and CDR2 SYDVKM. The CDR3 is made up of 14 amino acids. The CDR3 spells CAGRGGTGLETQYF. In DNA form, the CDR3 reads TGTGCCGGCAGGGGGGGGACAGGGTTAGAGACCCAGTACTTC.